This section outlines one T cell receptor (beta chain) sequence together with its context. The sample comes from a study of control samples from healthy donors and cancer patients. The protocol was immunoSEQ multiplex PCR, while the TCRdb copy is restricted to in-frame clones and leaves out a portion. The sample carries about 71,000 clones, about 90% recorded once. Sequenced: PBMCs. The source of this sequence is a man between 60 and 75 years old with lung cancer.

CDR3 DNA sequence: TGCAGCGCGGACAGGTCATACAATGAGCAGTTCTTC. Its protein product is CSADRSYNEQFF. The rearrangement links TRBV29-1 to TRBJ2-1, with TRBD1 matching over 7 bases. The CDR3 has 12 residues. The junction had 4 bases not matched to a gene; V was cut back by 7 bases and J by 4 bases. CDR1 is SQVTM, CDR2 ANQGSEA, per germline.